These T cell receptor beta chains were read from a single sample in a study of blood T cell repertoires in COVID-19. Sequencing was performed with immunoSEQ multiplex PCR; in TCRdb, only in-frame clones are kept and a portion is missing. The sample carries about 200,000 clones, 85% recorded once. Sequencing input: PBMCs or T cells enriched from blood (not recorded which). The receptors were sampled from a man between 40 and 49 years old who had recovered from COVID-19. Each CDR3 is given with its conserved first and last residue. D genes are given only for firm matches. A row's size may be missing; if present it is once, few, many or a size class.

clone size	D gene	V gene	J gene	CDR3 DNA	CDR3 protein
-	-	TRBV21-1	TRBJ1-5	TGTGCCAGCAGCACCCCTAATTGGGCAGGGGGCGAGGGCAATCAGCCCCAGCATTTT	CASSTPNWAGGEGNQPQHF
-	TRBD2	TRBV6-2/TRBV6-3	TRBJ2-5	TGTGCCAGCAGTTACTCGCAATCCCCTCTAACTAGCGGGTACCAAGAGACCCAGTACTTC	CASSYSQSPLTSGYQETQYF
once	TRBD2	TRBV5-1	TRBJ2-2	TGCGCCAGCAGTTTGACTAGCGGGTACACCGGGGAGCTGTTTTTT	CASSLTSGYTGELFF
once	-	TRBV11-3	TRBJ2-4	TGTGCCAGCAGCTTAGAGGTCGCGGGGATAGCCAAAAACATTCAGTACTTC	CASSLEVAGIAKNIQYF
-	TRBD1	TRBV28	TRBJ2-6	TGTGCCAGCGAGAAAGGGGGCGCTTCTGGGGCCAACGTCCTGACTTTC	CASEKGGASGANVLTF
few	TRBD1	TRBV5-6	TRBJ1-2	TGTGCCAGCAGCTTGATGGGACAGGGAGCCTATGGCTACACCTTC	CASSLMGQGAYGYTF
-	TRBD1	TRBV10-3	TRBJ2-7	TGTGCCATCCGACAGGGGCAGGGATGGGAGCAGTACTTC	CAIRQGQGWEQYF
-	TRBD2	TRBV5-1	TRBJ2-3	TGCGCCAGCAGCTTCACTAGCGGGAGGGCGACAGATACGCAGTATTTT	CASSFTSGRATDTQYF
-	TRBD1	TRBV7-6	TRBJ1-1	TGTGCCAGCAGCTTAGAATCAGGGGGTCCTGAAGCTTTCTTT	CASSLESGGPEAFF
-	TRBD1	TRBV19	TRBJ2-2	TGTGCCAGTAGTCTACCGACAGGGACGGGCGGGGAGCTGTTTTTT	CASSLPTGTGGELFF
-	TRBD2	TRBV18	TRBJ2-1	TGTGCCAGCTCACGGAGCGGGAGTTTCTACAATGAGCAGTTCTTC	CASSRSGSFYNEQFF
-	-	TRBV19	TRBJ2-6	TGTGCCAGTAGTATAGGGCCGGGATCACCCGGGGCCAACGTCCTGACTTTC	CASSIGPGSPGANVLTF
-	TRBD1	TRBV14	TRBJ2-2	TGTGCCAGCAGCCAAGTTGGACAGGGCACCGGGGAGCTGTTTTTT	CASSQVGQGTGELFF
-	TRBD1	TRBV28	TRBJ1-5	TGTGCCAGCAGGCCGACAGGGGGCGGCAATCAGCCCCAGCATTTT	CASRPTGGGNQPQHF
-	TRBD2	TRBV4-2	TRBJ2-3	TGTGCCAGCAGCCGGAATAGCGGGAGGTTATCCCTGAGCACAGATACGCAGTATTTT	CASSRNSGRLSLSTDTQYF
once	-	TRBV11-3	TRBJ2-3	TGTGCCAGCAGCCCAGGGGCGGTCGGAGATACGCAGTATTTT	CASSPGAVGDTQYF
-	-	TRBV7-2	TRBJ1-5	TGTGCCAGCAGCTTATACGGCGGGGCCGGCGGGCAGCCCCAGCATTTT	CASSLYGGAGGQPQHF
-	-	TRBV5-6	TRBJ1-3	TGTGCCAGCAGCCTACAGGGTAGCGGAAACACCATATATTTT	CASSLQGSGNTIYF
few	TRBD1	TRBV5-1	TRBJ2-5	TGCGCCAGCAGCTTGGAGTTGACAGGGTGGCGGCAAGAGACCCAGTACTTC	CASSLELTGWRQETQYF
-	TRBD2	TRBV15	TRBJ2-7	TGTGCCACCAGCCCCCGGACTAGCGGTACCTACGAGCAGTACTTC	CATSPRTSGTYEQYF
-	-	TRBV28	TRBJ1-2	TGTGCCAGCAGTGGCAGAGGCGATGGCTACACCTTC	CASSGRGDGYTF
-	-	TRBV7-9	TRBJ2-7	TGTGCCAGCAGGCCATCTAGTGGGAGGAGCTCCTACGAGCAGTACTTC	CASRPSSGRSSYEQYF
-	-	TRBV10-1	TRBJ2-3	TGCGCCAGCAGTGAGGGCAGGGACACAGATACGCAGTATTTT	CASSEGRDTDTQYF
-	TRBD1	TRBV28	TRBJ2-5	TGTGCCAGCAGTTTAGGACAGGGCCGTAAGACCCAGTACTTC	CASSLGQGRKTQYF
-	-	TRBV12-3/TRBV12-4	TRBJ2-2	TGTGCCAGCAGTTCAGTACACGTCGGGGAGCTGTTTTTT	CASSSVHVGELFF
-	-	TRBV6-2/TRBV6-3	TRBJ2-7	TGTGCCAGCAGTTACTTGGACAGAACCTACGAGCAGTACTTC	CASSYLDRTYEQYF
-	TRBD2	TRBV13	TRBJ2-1	TGTGCCAGCAGCTCGTACCCTCAGCAACTAGCGGGAGTTTTGAATGAGCAGTTCTTC	CASSSYPQQLAGVLNEQFF
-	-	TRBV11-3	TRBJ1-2	TGTGCCAGCAGCTTAGGCCAGGGTCTTGGTGGCTACACCTTC	CASSLGQGLGGYTF
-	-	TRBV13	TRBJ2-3	TGTGCCAGCAGCCCCAGGCCAGATACGCAGTATTTT	CASSPRPDTQYF
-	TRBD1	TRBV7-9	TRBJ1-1	TGTGCCAGCAGCTTTACCGGGACAGGGGCTTTCTTT	CASSFTGTGAFF
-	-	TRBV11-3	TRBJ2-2	TGTGCCAGCAGCGCACAGGGAAACACCGGGGAGCTGTTTTTT	CASSAQGNTGELFF
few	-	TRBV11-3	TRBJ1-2	TGTGCCAGCAGCTTAGGCATGGCAGTCCCTAACTATGGCTACACCTTC	CASSLGMAVPNYGYTF
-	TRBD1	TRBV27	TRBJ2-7	TGTGCCAGCAGCCCGGGACAGGCCTACGAGCAGTACTTC	CASSPGQAYEQYF
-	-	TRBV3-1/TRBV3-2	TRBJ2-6	TGTGCCAGCAGCCAACTATTCTCTGGGGCCAACGTCCTGACTTTC	CASSQLFSGANVLTF
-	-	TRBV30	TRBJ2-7	TGTGCCTGGAGCGGACCCCTAGCCCTCTACGAGCAGTACTTC	CAWSGPLALYEQYF
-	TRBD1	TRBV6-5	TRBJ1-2	TGTGCCAGCAGCCAAAACAGGGGGAGCTATGGCTACACCTTC	CASSQNRGSYGYTF
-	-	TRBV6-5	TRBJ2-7	TGTGCCAGCGCATATACGGGGTCCTACGAGCAGTACTTC	CASAYTGSYEQYF
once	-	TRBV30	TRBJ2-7	TGTGCCTGGAGTGTAGTGCCATCTCGGGATGTATCCTACGAGCAGTACTTC	CAWSVVPSRDVSYEQYF
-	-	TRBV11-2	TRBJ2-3	TGTGCCAGCAGCTTAGGAACCGGGGGAGCAGATACGCAGTATTTT	CASSLGTGGADTQYF
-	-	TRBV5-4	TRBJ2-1	TGTGCCAGCAGCTCCACCTACGCGGGATACTACAATGAGCAGTTCTTC	CASSSTYAGYYNEQFF
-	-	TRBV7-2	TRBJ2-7	TGTGCCAGCAGCTTAGCTCTCGGGGGGCTTGGATCCGAGCAGTACTTC	CASSLALGGLGSEQYF
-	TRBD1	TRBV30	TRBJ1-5	TGTGCCTGGAATCCGACAGGGAGAAATCAGCCCCAGCATTTT	CAWNPTGRNQPQHF
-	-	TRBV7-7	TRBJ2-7	TGTGCTAGCAGCCTGGACAGTACTTCCTACGAGCAGTACTTC	CASSLDSTSYEQYF
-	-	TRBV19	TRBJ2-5	TGTGCCAGTAGTACAGGACAGACGACCCAAGAGACCCAGTACTTC	CASSTGQTTQETQYF
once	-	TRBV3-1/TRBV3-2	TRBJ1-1	TGTGCCAGCAGCCAAGATGTAGGGGGATGGGCTTTCTTT	CASSQDVGGWAFF
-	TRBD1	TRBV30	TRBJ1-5	TGTGCCTGGAGTGTGGGACAGAACAATCAGCCCCAGCATTTT	CAWSVGQNNQPQHF
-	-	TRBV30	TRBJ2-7	TGTGCCTGGAGGGGTAGACAGGAACATAAGTACGAGCAGTACTTC	CAWRGRQEHKYEQYF
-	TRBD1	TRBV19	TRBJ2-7	TGTGCCAGCACCATCTCCGGGACAGGGACCTACGAGCAGTACTTC	CASTISGTGTYEQYF
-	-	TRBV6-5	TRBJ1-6	TGTGCCAGCAGTTACACAAATTCACCCCTCCACTTT	CASSYTNSPLHF
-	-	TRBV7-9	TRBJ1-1	TGTGCCAGCAGTCCAGAGGTGACTATGAACACTGAAGCTTTCTTT	CASSPEVTMNTEAFF
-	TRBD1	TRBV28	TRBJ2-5	TGTGCCAGCAGGGGACAGGGTTCAACAGAGACCCAGTACTTC	CASRGQGSTETQYF
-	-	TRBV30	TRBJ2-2	TGTGCCTGGAGACCCATACAGGGTTACAGCGGGGAGCTGTTTTTT	CAWRPIQGYSGELFF
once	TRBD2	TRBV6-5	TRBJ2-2	TGTGCCAGCAAAAGACTAGCGGGGAACACCGGGGAGCTGTTTTTT	CASKRLAGNTGELFF
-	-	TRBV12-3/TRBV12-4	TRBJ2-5	TGTGCCAGCAGTCCCACTATCCGGGAGACCCAGTACTTC	CASSPTIRETQYF
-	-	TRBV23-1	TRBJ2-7	TGCGCCAGCAGTCTTCAGTCTCGGCCGACTATCGAGCAGTACTTC	CASSLQSRPTIEQYF
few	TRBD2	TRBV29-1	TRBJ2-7	TGCAGCGTAGCTAGCGGGGGGCTTTCCGAGCAGTACTTC	CSVASGGLSEQYF
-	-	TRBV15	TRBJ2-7	TGTGCCACCAGCAGAGACAGGGAATACGAGCAGTACTTC	CATSRDREYEQYF
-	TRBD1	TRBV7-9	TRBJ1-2	TGTGCCAGCAGCCCCGGGACAGGGGGAGACTATGGCTACACCTTC	CASSPGTGGDYGYTF